This T cell receptor (beta chain) was documented in a study of blood T cell repertoires in COVID-19. Looked up from germline, CDR1 is SGHTA and CDR2 is FQGNSA. V lost 3 bases and J lost 6, with 11 bases in between. CDR3 length: 13 residues. Assay: immunoSEQ multiplex PCR; the TCRdb copy retains only in-frame clones and omits some. The sample consists of some 150,000 clones, 70% to 90% of them appearing once. The source is a woman aged 55-69 years with COVID-19, enrolled during active disease. The chain is built from TRBV7-2 and TRBJ1-1; unclear D gene. The sample was peripheral blood. The CDR3 here is CASSFQAEAEAFF. The CDR3 coding sequence is TGTGCCAGCAGCTTCCAGGCCGAAGCTGAAGCTTTCTTT.